Detailed here is one T cell receptor beta chain. The antigen is unknown. The sample is drawn from a study of PD-1 blockade in classical Hodgkin lymphoma. Trimming pared 4 bases from V and 9 bases from J, leaving 15 bases between. The CDR3 consists of 13 residues. Germline loops: CDR1 SGHAT, CDR2 FQDESV (reference sequence). Study-wide findings and caveats: Newly diagnosed patients had diversity similar to the baseline diversity of complete responders. Baseline TCR diversity was reportedly lower in newly diagnosed patients than healthy donors.

Profiling relied on immunoSEQ multiplex PCR, and the TCRdb table lists in-frame clones only, not all of them. The sample records around 39,000 clones, about 80% being singletons. Autologous stem cell transplantation was followed by relapse in every patient, and brentuximab vedotin exposure varied. The specimen was peripheral blood mononuclear cells (PBMCs), collected before the second cycle of nivolumab. The chain employs TRBV11-1 and TRBJ2-5; TRBD2 is a possible D gene (6 bases). The clonotype originates from a human donor with classical Hodgkin lymphoma. CDR3 sequence reads: CASSSGTGDAQYF. CDR3 nucleotide sequence: TGTGCCAGCAGCTCGGGGACTGGAGATGCCCAGTACTTC.